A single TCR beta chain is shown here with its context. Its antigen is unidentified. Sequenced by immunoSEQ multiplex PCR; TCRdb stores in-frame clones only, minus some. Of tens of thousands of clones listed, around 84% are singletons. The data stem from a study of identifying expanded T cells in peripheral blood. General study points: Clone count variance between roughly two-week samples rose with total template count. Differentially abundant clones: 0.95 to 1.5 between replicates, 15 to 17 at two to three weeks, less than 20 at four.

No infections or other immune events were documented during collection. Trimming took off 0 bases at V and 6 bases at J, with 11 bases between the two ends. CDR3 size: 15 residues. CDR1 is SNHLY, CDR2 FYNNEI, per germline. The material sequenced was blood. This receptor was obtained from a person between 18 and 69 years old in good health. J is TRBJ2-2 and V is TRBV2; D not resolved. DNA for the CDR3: TGTGCCAGCAGTGAAGCGGTTAGCTTGGCCGGGGAGCTGTTTTTT. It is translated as CASSEAVSLAGELFF.